The clone carrying this TCR beta chain occurred a few times. Trimming took off 6 bases at V and 7 bases at J, with 12 bases between the two ends. The CDR3 is 12 amino acids. Looked up from germline, CDR1 is KGHSH and CDR2 is LQKENI. This record comes from a study of cytotoxic CD8 clonotypes in ibrutinib-treated CLL. Some clones are missing from TCRdb's copy, which holds only in-frame ones; the method was immunoSEQ multiplex PCR. The table has thousands of clones, roughly three quarters seen once. J is TRBJ1-1 and V is TRBV18; D unclear. The receptor's source is a human donor with chronic lymphocytic leukemia. Sequencing was performed on PBMCs, taken before ibrutinib treatment. CDR3 residues: CASSPPAGEAFF. For the CDR3, the DNA is TGTGCCAGCTCCCCCCCAGCAGGTGAAGCTTTCTTT.